These T cell receptor beta chains were read from a single sample in a study of shared clonotypes between healthy human individuals. Produced via immunoSEQ multiplex PCR; TCRdb's table is partial and in-frame only. The sample has about 1 million clones; around 76% are singletons. The sequenced sample was memory CD4+ T cells sorted from blood. These TCRs come from a man in his late teens or twenties in good health. Each CDR3 is given with its conserved first and last residue. Fields, in order: clone size, V gene, J gene, D gene, CDR3 DNA, CDR3 protein. A D gene is named only where the DNA matches it firmly. Some rows mark clone size as missing; the rest say once, few, many or name a class of expanded clone.

NA,TRBV6-5,TRBJ2-7,TRBD2,TGTGCCAGCAGGGGCGGGGGTCTGAGCTCCTACGAGCAGTACTTC,CASRGGGLSSYEQYF
few,TRBV7-8,TRBJ2-7,TRBD1,TGTGCCAGCAGCTTCGTGGACAGGTACGAGCAGTACTTC,CASSFVDRYEQYF
NA,TRBV5-1,TRBJ2-3,NA,TGCGCCAGCAGCTTGACTAGGGTGGCAGATACGCAGTATTTT,CASSLTRVADTQYF
NA,TRBV19,TRBJ2-1,NA,TGTGCCAGTGGGGAGAGGGGACGTTTCAATGAGCAGTTCTTC,CASGERGRFNEQFF
NA,TRBV9,TRBJ2-7,NA,TGTGCCAGCAGCGTAGGGGGGTTACACTCCTACGAGCAGTACTTC,CASSVGGLHSYEQYF
NA,TRBV28,TRBJ2-7,TRBD1,TGTGCCAGCAGTTCCGACAGGGGATTGTTCTACGAGCAGTACTTC,CASSSDRGLFYEQYF
NA,TRBV9,TRBJ2-2,TRBD1,TGTGCCAGCAGCGTTGGCAGGGGGCTCACCGGGGAGCTGTTTTTT,CASSVGRGLTGELFF
NA,TRBV10-3,TRBJ2-1,TRBD2,TGTGCCATCAGTCGGACTAGCAACAATGAGCAGTTCTTC,CAISRTSNNEQFF
NA,TRBV6-1,TRBJ1-1,NA,TGTGCCAGCAGACCTCAAGGGACACTGAACACTGAAGCTTTCTTT,CASRPQGTLNTEAFF
NA,TRBV9,TRBJ1-1,NA,TGTGCCAGCGCAGCCGTGGGGACTGAAGCTTTCTTT,CASAAVGTEAFF
NA,TRBV7-2,TRBJ2-1,TRBD2,TGTGCCAGCAGCTTAGTAGCGGGGGGGTACAATGAGCAGTTCTTC,CASSLVAGGYNEQFF
few,TRBV5-4,TRBJ2-1,NA,TGTGCCAGCAGCTTGGATTTCGCGGGGCTCTACAATGAGCAGTTCTTC,CASSLDFAGLYNEQFF
NA,TRBV11-2,TRBJ2-7,TRBD2,TGTGCCAGCAGCTGGGGGACTAGCCCCGGCGAGCAGTACTTC,CASSWGTSPGEQYF
NA,TRBV10-3,TRBJ2-1,TRBD1,TGTGCCATCAGTGGCAAACAGGGGGCCTATGAGCAGTTCTTC,CAISGKQGAYEQFF
few,TRBV6-1,TRBJ1-2,TRBD1,TGTGCCAGCATCCCTGAGACAGGGCGCTACACCTTC,CASIPETGRYTF
NA,TRBV5-4,TRBJ2-3,TRBD1,TGTGCCAGCAGCGCCCGACAGGGGGGGACAGATACGCAGTATTTT,CASSARQGGTDTQYF
NA,TRBV5-6,TRBJ1-2,TRBD1,TGTGCCAGCAGCTTGGGAGGACAGGGGCCCTACGGCTACACCTTC,CASSLGGQGPYGYTF
NA,TRBV7-9,TRBJ1-2,NA,TGTGCCAGCAGCTTCTCGGACCCCGGGCAGGGCAGCTATGGCTACACCTTC,CASSFSDPGQGSYGYTF
NA,TRBV30,TRBJ2-1,TRBD2,TGTGCCTGGAGTCGGAGACTAGCGGGGATAAAATACAATGAGCAGTTCTTC,CAWSRRLAGIKYNEQFF
NA,TRBV29-1,TRBJ2-7,NA,TGCAACCCGGGGCTTCAAGCCTACGAGCAGTACTTC,CNPGLQAYEQYF
NA,TRBV6-5,TRBJ1-1,NA,TGTGCCAGCAGTTACTCGACAGAAATGAACACTGAAGCTTTCTTT,CASSYSTEMNTEAFF
NA,TRBV9,TRBJ2-3,TRBD2,TGTGCCAGCAGCGTTCAGGGCGGGGGGACCACAGATACGCAGTATTTT,CASSVQGGGTTDTQYF
NA,TRBV11-2,TRBJ2-1,NA,TGTGCCAGCAGCCCCCTCCTCGGGCGGAATGAGCAGTTCTTC,CASSPLLGRNEQFF
NA,TRBV10-3,TRBJ1-6,TRBD1,TGTGCCATCAGTGCTGACAGGGGGCCCAATTCACCCCTCCACTTT,CAISADRGPNSPLHF
NA,TRBV7-2,TRBJ2-2,NA,TGTGCCAGCAGTCTCAGGTCAGGGGCGAACACCGGGGAGCTGTTTTTT,CASSLRSGANTGELFF
NA,TRBV6-6,TRBJ2-3,NA,TGTGCCAGCAGTTTGTCGTATACGCAGTATTTT,CASSLSYTQYF
NA,TRBV5-1,TRBJ2-1,TRBD2,TGCGCCAGCAGCCAGCTAGCGGGGGGGTTCAATGAGCAGTTCTTC,CASSQLAGGFNEQFF
NA,TRBV5-1,TRBJ1-3,NA,TGCGCCAGCAGCGGGACGGGAGGAACTGGAAACACCATATATTTT,CASSGTGGTGNTIYF
NA,TRBV6-1,TRBJ2-4,TRBD1,TGTGCCAGCAGTGTTATTTTCGGACAGGACATTCAGTACTTC,CASSVIFGQDIQYF
NA,TRBV18,TRBJ1-1,NA,TGTGCCAGCTCACCACCGAGTCCGACAGAGAACACTGAAGCTTTCTTT,CASSPPSPTENTEAFF
NA,TRBV5-4,TRBJ2-3,TRBD2,TGTGCCAGCAGCCATAGCGGGAGAACAGATACGCAGTATTTT,CASSHSGRTDTQYF
NA,TRBV29-1,TRBJ2-7,NA,TGCAGCGCCGGACCGTCCTACGAGCAGTACTTC,CSAGPSYEQYF
NA,TRBV5-4,TRBJ1-6,NA,TGTGCCAGCAGCTTGGAAGGTAATTCACCCCTCCACTTT,CASSLEGNSPLHF
once,TRBV7-9,TRBJ2-7,NA,TGTGCCAGCAGCTTAGTGGTTAGTCCGTCGAGCCTTTCCTACGAGCAGTACTTC,CASSLVVSPSSLSYEQYF
NA,TRBV30,TRBJ1-2,NA,TGTGCCTGGACCCTTGGGGGCTTTTATGGCTACACCTTC,CAWTLGGFYGYTF
NA,TRBV10-3,TRBJ2-5,TRBD2,TGTGCCATCAGCAACGGACTAGCGGGAGGGGGTGAGACCCAGTACTTC,CAISNGLAGGGETQYF
NA,TRBV12-5,TRBJ1-1,NA,TGTGCTAGTGGTCTATCCGGGGGGGCCACTGAAGCTTTCTTT,CASGLSGGATEAFF